Shown below are 10 T cell receptor beta chains from a single sample sequenced in a study of CD8+ T cells in alopecia areata. The treatment is: oral pan-JAK inhibitor, 5-10 mg twice daily. cDNA reverse transcribed from extracted RNA served as the sequencing template. Profiled with immunoSEQ multiplex PCR; TCRdb holds only in-frame clones, not every one. The sample records 250,000 to 350,000 clones, about 62% being singletons. The starting material was CD4+ T cells sorted from blood, obtained between weeks 51 and 54, from a patient treated with tofacitinib. The receptors come from a human donor with alopecia areata.

This clone was observed a few times. The chain carries TRBV18 and TRBJ2-7; D tentatively reads TRBD1 or TRBD2 (5 bases each). This CDR3 spans 15 amino acids. Per the germline V gene, CDR1 is KGHSH and CDR2 is LQKENI. Trimming cost V 4 bases and J 1 base, with 14 bases left between them. The CDR3 is CASSHDGTQSYEQYF. CDR3 DNA sequence: TGTGCCAGCTCACACGACGGGACCCAATCCTACGAGCAGTACTTC.

The CDR3 DNA follows: TGTGCCTGGAGTGTATGGGGTATACTGAACACTGAAGCTTTCTTT. Residues: CAWSVWGILNTEAFF. V usage is TRBV30 and J usage is TRBJ1-1; D is unresolved. CDR3 length: 15 residues. CDR1 and CDR2 (germline): GTSNPN, SVGIG (reference sequence). The V and J ends lost 0 bases and 0 bases respectively, with 11 bases between them.

This chain links TRBV30 with TRBJ1-6; tentative D call: TRBD1 (6 bases). CDR1 is GTSNPN and CDR2 is SVGIG in the germline V gene (reference sequence). V was shortened by 7 bases and J by 8 bases, with 12 bases between the two germline ends. The CDR3 totals 12 residues. Here the CDR3 DNA reads TGTGCCTTGGACAGTAATTATTCACCCCTCCACTTT. Its translation is CALDSNYSPLHF.

The rearrangement uses TRBV5-1 and TRBJ1-5; 7 positions agree with TRBD1. From germline, CDR1 is SGHRS and CDR2 YFSETQ. This CDR3 has 14 residues. V lost 4 bases to trimming and J lost 6 bases; unmatched junction nucleotides: 7. CDR3 sequence reads: CASSKDPGGQPQHF. The CDR3 DNA follows: TGCGCCAGCAGCAAGGACCCAGGGGGTCAGCCCCAGCATTTT.

This clone was seen a single time. The chain carries TRBV5-1 and TRBJ2-5; weak D call: TRBD1 (5 bases). Trimming pared 3 bases from V and 3 bases from J, leaving 9 bases between. The germline gives CDR1 SGHRS, CDR2 YFSETQ. The CDR3 is made up of 13 amino acids. This CDR3 is CASSSQGKETQYF. DNA of the CDR3: TGCGCCAGCAGCTCCCAGGGTAAAGAGACCCAGTACTTC.

The gene calls are TRBV7-3 and TRBJ2-5; the D call may be TRBD1 or TRBD2 (5 bases each). The CDR3 is 13 residues long. V lost 5 bases to trimming and J lost 5 bases, with 12 bases between them. CDR1 is SGHTA, CDR2 FQGTGA, per germline. The CDR3 DNA reads TGTGCCAGCAGCCGAGGGACGAGGGAGACCCAGTACTTC. Protein: CASSRGTRETQYF. Filled out from reference TRBV7-3 and TRBJ2-5, the complete variable domain reads GAGVSQTPSNKVTEKGKYVELRCDPISGHTALYWYRQSLGQGPEFLIYFQGTGAADDSGLPNDRFFAVRPEGSVSTLKIQRTERGDSAVYLCASSRGTRETQYFGPGTRLLVL.

The CDR3 DNA is TGTGCCTGGAGACGGACAGGGAGCCAGCCCCAGCATTTT. Translated: CAWRRTGSQPQHF. The chain is built from TRBV30 and TRBJ1-5; 8 bases map to TRBD1. Germline assignment: CDR1 GTSNPN and CDR2 SVGIG (reference sequence). CDR3 size: 13 residues. The trim removed 3 bases at V and 7 bases at J, leaving 5 bases unmatched.

CDR3 protein: CASSLTGNYGYTF. The CDR3 region has the DNA TGTGCCAGCAGTCTGACAGGGAACTATGGCTACACCTTC. The chain links TRBV6-5 to TRBJ1-2; 7 nucleotides align to TRBD1. The CDR3 length is 13 residues. Looked up from germline, CDR1 is MNHEY and CDR2 is SVGAGI. V trimming: 5 bases; J trimming: 2 bases; junction bases outside the gene matches: 2.

The chain uses TRBV9 and TRBJ1-4, with a tentative D call TRBD1 (5 bases). Trimming shortened V by 2 bases and J by 0 bases, and 5 bases separated the two germline ends. The CDR3 loop spans 14 amino acids. Germline lookup yields CDR1 SGDLS and CDR2 YYNGEE. The CDR3 reads CASSVTATNEKLFF. Here the CDR3 DNA reads TGTGCCAGCAGCGTGACAGCAACTAATGAAAAACTGTTTTTT.

The rearrangement joins TRBV9 to TRBJ1-2; D not certain. From germline, CDR1 is SGDLS and CDR2 YYNGEE. The V gene lost 4 bases and the J gene lost 3 bases, with 13 bases spanning the gap. The CDR3 runs 14 residues. The CDR3 is CASSPREGDYGYTF. For the CDR3, the DNA is TGTGCCAGCAGCCCGCGAGAAGGCGACTATGGCTACACCTTC. Filled out from reference TRBV9 and TRBJ1-2, the complete variable domain reads DSGVTQTPKHLITATGQRVTLRCSPRSGDLSVYWYQQSLDQGLQFLIQYYNGEERAKGNILERFSAQQFPDLHSELNLSSLELGDSALYFCASSPREGDYGYTFGSGTRLTVV.